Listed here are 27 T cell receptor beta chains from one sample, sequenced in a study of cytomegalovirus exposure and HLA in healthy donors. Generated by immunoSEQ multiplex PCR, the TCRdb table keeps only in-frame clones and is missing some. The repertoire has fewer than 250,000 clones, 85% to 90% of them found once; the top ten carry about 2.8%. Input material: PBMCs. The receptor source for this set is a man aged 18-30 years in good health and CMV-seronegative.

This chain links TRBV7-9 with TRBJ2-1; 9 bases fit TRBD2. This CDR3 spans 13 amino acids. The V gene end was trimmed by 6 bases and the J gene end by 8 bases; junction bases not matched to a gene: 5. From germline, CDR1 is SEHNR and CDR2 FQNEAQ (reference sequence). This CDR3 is CASRSGRRDEQFF. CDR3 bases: TGTGCCAGCAGGAGCGGGAGGAGGGATGAGCAGTTCTTC.

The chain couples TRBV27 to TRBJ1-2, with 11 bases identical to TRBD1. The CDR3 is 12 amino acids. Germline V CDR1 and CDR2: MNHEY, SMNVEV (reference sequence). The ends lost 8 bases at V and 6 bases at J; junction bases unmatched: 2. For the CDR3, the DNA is TGTGCCAGCCGGACAGGGGGCAATGGCTACACCTTC. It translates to CASRTGGNGYTF.

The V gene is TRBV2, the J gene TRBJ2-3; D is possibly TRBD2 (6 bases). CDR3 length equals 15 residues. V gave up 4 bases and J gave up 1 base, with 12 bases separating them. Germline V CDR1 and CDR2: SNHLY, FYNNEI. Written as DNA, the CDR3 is TGTGCCAGCAGTGTTTTCCCGGGGGGCACAGATACGCAGTATTTT. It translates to CASSVFPGGTDTQYF.

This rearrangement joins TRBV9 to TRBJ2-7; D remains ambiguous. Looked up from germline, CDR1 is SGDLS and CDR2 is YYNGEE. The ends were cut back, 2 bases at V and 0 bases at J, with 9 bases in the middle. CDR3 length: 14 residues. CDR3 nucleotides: TGTGCCAGCAGCGTCACGGGTAGCTCCTACGAGCAGTACTTC. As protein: CASSVTGSSYEQYF. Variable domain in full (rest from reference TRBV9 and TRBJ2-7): DSGVTQTPKHLITATGQRVTLRCSPRSGDLSVYWYQQSLDQGLQFLIQYYNGEERAKGNILERFSAQQFPDLHSELNLSSLELGDSALYFCASSVTGSSYEQYFGPGTRLTVT.

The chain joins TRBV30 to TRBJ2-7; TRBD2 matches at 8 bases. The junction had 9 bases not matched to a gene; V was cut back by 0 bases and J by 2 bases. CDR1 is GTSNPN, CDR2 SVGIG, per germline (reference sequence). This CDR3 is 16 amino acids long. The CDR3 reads CAWSVRGLAGPYEQYF. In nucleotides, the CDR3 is TGTGCCTGGAGTGTACGAGGCCTAGCGGGTCCCTACGAGCAGTACTTC.

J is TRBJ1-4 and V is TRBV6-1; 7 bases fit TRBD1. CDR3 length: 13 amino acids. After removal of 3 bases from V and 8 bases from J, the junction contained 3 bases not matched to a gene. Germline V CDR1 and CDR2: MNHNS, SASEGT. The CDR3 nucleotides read TGTGCCAGCAGTGAGGGACAGCAAGAAAAACTGTTTTTT. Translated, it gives CASSEGQQEKLFF.

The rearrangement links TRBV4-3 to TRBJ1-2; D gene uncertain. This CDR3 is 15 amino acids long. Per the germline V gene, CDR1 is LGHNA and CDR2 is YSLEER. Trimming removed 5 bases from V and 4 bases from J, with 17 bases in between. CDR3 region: CASSVHGREGYGYTF. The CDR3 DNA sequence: TGCGCCAGCAGCGTGCACGGGAGGGAAGGCTATGGCTACACCTTC.

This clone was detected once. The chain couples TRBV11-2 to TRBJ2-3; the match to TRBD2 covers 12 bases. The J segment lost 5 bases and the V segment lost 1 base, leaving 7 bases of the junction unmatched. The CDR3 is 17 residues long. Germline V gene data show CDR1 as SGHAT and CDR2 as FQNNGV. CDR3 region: CASSLGRLAGGGDTQYF. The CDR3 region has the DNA TGTGCCAGCAGCTTAGGCCGCCTAGCGGGAGGGGGAGATACGCAGTATTTT.

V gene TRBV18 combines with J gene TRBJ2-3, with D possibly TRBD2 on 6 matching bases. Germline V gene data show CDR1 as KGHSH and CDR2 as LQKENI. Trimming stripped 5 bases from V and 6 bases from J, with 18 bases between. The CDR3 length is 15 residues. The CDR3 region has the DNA TGTGCCAGCTCAGCCCTTTCGCCTGGGGGGGATACGCAGTATTTT. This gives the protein CASSALSPGGDTQYF.

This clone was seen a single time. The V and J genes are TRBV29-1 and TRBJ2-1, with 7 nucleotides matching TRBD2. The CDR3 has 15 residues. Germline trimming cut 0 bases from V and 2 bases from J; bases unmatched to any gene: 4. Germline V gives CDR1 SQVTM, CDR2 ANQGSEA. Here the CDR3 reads CSVEDWREPYNEQFF. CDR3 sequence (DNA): TGCAGCGTTGAAGATTGGCGGGAGCCCTACAATGAGCAGTTCTTC.

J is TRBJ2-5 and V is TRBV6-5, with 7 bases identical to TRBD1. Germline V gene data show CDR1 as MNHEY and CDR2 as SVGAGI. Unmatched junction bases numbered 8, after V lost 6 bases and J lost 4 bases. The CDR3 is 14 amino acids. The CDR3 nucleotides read TGTGCCAGCAGCCCTAGACAGGGACCAGAGACCCAGTACTTC. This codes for CASSPRQGPETQYF.

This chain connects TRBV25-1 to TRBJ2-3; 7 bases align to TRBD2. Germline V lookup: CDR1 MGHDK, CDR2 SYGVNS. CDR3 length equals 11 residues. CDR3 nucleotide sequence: TGTGCAGTAGGGGAGGGGGATACGCAGTATTTT. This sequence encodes CAVGEGDTQYF.

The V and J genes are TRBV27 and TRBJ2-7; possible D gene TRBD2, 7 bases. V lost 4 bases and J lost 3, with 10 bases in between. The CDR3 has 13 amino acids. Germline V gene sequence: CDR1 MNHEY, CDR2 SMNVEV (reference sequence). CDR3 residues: CASSWGGDYEQYF. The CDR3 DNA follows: TGTGCCAGCAGTTGGGGGGGCGACTACGAGCAGTACTTC.

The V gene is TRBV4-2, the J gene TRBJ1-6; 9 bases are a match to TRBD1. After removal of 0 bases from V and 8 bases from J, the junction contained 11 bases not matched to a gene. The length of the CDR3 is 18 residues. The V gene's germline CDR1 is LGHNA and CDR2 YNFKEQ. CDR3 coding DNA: TGTGCCAGCAGCCAAGATTCCCCTCGGACAGGGGCATATTCACCCCTCCACTTT. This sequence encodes CASSQDSPRTGAYSPLHF.

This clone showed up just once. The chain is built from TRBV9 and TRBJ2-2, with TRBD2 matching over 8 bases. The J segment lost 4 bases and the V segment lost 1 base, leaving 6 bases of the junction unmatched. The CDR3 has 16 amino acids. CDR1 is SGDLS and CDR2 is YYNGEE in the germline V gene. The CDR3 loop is CASSVTAGVSTGELFF. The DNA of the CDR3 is TGTGCCAGCAGCGTAACAGCGGGAGTGAGCACCGGGGAGCTGTTTTTT.

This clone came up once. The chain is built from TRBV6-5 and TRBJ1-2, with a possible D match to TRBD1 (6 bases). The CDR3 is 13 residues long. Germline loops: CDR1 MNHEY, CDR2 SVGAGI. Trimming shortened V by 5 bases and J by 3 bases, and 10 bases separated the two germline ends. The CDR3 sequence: CASSGRGDYGYTF. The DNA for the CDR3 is TGTGCCAGCAGTGGCAGGGGTGACTATGGCTACACCTTC.

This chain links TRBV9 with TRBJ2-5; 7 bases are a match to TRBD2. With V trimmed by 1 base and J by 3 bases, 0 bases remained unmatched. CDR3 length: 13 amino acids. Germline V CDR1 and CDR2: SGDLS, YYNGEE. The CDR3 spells CASSVRGEETQYF. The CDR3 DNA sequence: TGTGCCAGCAGCGTACGGGGGGAAGAGACCCAGTACTTC.

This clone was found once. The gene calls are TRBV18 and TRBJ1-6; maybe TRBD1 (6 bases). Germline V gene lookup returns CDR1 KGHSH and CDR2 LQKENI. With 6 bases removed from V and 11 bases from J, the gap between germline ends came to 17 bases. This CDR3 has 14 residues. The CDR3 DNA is TGTGCCAGCTCCCCAGGGGCAGGGATAGCACCCCTCCACTTT. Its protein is CASSPGAGIAPLHF.

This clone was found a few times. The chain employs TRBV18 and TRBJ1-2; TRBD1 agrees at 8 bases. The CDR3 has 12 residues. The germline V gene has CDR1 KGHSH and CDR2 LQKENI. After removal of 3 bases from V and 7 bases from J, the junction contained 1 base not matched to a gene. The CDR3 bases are TGTGCCAGCTCACCTACAGGGGGTGGCTACACCTTC. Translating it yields CASSPTGGGYTF.

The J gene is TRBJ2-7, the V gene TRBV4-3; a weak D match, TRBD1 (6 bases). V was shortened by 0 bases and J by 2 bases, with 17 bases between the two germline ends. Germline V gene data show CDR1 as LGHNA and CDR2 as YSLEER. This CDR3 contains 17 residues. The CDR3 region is CASSQDQRTAWPYEQYF. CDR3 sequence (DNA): TGCGCCAGCAGCCAAGATCAGCGGACAGCGTGGCCCTACGAGCAGTACTTC.

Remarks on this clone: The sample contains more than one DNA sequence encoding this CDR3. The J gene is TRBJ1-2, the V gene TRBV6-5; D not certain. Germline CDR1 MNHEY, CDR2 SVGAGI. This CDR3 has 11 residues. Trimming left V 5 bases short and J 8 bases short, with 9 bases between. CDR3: CASSPGYGYTF. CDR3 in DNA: TGTGCCAGCAGTCCCGGGTACGGCTACACCTTC.

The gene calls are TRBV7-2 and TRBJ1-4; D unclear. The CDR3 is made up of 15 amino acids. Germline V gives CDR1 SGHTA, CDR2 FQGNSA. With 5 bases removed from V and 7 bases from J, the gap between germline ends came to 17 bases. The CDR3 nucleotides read TGTGCCAGCAGCCCCAAGTCGCGGGGAAGTGAAAAACTGTTTTTT. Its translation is CASSPKSRGSEKLFF.

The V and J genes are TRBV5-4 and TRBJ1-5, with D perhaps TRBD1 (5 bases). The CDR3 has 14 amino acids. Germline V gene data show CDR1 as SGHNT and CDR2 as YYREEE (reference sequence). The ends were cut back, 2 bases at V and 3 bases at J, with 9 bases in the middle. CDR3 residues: CASSFWGDNQPQHF. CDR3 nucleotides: TGTGCCAGCAGCTTTTGGGGGGACAATCAGCCCCAGCATTTT.

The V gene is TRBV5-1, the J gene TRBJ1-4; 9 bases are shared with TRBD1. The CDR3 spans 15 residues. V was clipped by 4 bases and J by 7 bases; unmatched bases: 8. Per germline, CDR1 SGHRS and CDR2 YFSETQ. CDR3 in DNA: TGCGCCAGCAGCGAAACAGGGGGCCTAGGTGAAAAACTGTTTTTT. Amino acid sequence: CASSETGGLGEKLFF.

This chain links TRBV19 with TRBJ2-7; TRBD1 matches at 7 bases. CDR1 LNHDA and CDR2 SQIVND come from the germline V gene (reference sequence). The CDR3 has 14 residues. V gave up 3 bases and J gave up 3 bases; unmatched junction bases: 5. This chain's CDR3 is CASSITGQSYEQYF. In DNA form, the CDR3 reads TGTGCCAGTAGTATTACGGGACAGAGCTACGAGCAGTACTTC.

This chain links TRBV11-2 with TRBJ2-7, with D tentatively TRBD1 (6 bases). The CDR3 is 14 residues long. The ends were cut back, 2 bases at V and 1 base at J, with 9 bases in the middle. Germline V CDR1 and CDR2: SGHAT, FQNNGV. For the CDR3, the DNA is TGTGCCAGCAGCTTACCAGGGGTGTCCTACGAGCAGTACTTC. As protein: CASSLPGVSYEQYF.

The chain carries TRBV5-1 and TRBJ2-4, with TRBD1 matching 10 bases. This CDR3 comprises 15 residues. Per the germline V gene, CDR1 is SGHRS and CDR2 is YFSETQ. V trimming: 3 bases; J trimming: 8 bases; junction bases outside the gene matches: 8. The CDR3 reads CASSSPETGGDIQYF. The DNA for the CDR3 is TGCGCCAGCAGCTCCCCCGAGACAGGGGGCGACATTCAGTACTTC.